This TCR beta chain was retrieved from a study of T cells after yellow fever vaccination. Study-wide results and caveats: The appearance of a small share of clonotypes in both CD4 and CD8 compartments was observed. At 95% to 98% for CD4 and 88% for CD8, most primary-vaccination clones showed up again after the booster.

The CDR3 covers 14 residues. Trimming took 1 base from V and 6 from J, leaving 12 bases between them. CDR1 is SGHVS, CDR2 FQNEAQ, per germline. Concerning this clonotype: What it recognizes is unknown.

Template switching with 5'RACE generated the TCR cDNA and added a universal primer site and UMIs. TCRdb called the 5' RACE reads again in MiXCR, with one record for every CDR3 protein. Among 620,000 or so distinct CDR3 sequences listed, roughly a sixth were seen once. This TCR was recovered from a man between 18 and 29 years old who received the YFV17D yellow fever vaccine. The source material was PBMCs, sampled 5 days after the first yellow fever vaccination. The gene calls are TRBV7-8 and TRBJ1-1; unclear D gene. CDR3 in amino acids: CASSLGPSPSEAFF. In nucleotides, the CDR3 is TGTGCCAGCAGCTTAGGGCCCTCTCCCTCTGAAGCTTTCTTT. Full variable domain (missing parts from reference TRBV7-8 and TRBJ1-1): GAGVSQSPRYKVAKRGQDVALRCDPISGHVSLFWYQQALGQGPEFLTYFQNEAQLDKSGLPSDRFFAERPEGSVSTLKIQRTQQEDSAVYLCASSLGPSPSEAFFGQGTRLTVV.